The source of this TCR beta chain is a study of low-dose radiotherapy and immunotherapy resistance in tumors. First-strand cDNA used TRAV- and TRBV-specific primers, covering alpha and beta chains. For amplifying TCRs, the PCR ran for about 22 cycles with Phusion, which was used together with a constant-region primer and the adapter on the V primers. TCRdb itself ran the reads through MiXCR, one entry per CDR3 protein. Of nearly 60,000 distinct CDR3 sequences in the sample, about 23% were seen once. Described time point: after trial treatment. Regarding treatment: LDRT plus nivolumab, ipilimumab, low-dose cyclophosphamide and aspirin (RACIN trial). CDR3 length: 14 residues. Trimming removed 8 bases from V and 3 bases from J; junction bases left unmatched: 7. From germline, CDR1 is SGHNT and CDR2 YENEEA. This clonotype appeared many times.

The origin of this receptor is a male donor with prostate cancer. This sequence joins TRBV11-3 and TRBJ2-1, with 7 bases aligning to TRBD2. The sequences come from PBMCs, collected after low-dose radiotherapy plus immunotherapy. The CDR3: CASSGGGLYNEQFF. The CDR3 region has the DNA TGTGCCAGCTCGGGGGGTGGACTCTACAATGAGCAGTTCTTC.